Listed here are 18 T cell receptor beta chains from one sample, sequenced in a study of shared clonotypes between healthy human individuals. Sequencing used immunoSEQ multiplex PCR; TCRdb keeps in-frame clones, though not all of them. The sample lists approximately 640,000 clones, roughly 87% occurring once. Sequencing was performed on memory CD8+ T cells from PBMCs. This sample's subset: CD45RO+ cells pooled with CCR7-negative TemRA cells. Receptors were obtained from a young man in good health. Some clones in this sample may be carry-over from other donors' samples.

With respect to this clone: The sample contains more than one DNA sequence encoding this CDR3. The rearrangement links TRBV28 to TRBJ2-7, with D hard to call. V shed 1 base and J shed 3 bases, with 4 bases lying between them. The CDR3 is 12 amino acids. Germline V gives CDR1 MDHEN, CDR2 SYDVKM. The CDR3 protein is CASSLFGYEQYF. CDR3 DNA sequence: TGTGCCAGCAGTTTATTTGGCTACGAGCAGTACTTC.

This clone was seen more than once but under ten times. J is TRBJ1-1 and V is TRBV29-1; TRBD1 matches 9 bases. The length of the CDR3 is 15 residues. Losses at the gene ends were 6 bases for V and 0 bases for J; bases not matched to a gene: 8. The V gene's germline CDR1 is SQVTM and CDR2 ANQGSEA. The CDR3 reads CSVLMTGGVNTEAFF. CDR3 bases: TGCAGCGTGCTGATGACAGGGGGTGTGAACACTGAAGCTTTCTTT.

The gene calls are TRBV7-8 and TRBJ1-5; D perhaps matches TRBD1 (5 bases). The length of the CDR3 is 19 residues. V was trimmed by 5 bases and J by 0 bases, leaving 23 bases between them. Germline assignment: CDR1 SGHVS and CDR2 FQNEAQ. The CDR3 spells CASSHTSRRVYNSNQPQHF. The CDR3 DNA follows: TGTGCCAGCAGCCATACCTCCCGCAGGGTGTACAATAGCAATCAGCCCCAGCATTTT.

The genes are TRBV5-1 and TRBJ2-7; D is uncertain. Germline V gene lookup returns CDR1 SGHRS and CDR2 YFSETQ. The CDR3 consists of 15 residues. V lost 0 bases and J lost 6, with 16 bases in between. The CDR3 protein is CASSLAPPMGFEQYF. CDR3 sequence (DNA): TGCGCCAGCAGCTTGGCCCCACCGATGGGTTTCGAGCAGTACTTC.

This chain's CDR3 is CASSQGLSYEQYF. CDR3 DNA sequence: TGTGCCAGCAGCCAGGGTCTCTCCTACGAGCAGTACTTC. The V call is TRBV14, the J call TRBJ2-7; D call uncertain. Trimming took 3 bases from V and 0 from J, leaving 6 bases between them. The CDR3 has 13 amino acids. CDR1 and CDR2 from the germline V gene are SGHDN and FVKESK.

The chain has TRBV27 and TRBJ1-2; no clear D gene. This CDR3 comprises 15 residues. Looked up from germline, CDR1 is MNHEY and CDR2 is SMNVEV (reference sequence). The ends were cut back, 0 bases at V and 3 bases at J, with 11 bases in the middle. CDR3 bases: TGTGCCAGCAGTTTATCGAGTACAGCCTACTATGGCTACACCTTC. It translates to CASSLSSTAYYGYTF.

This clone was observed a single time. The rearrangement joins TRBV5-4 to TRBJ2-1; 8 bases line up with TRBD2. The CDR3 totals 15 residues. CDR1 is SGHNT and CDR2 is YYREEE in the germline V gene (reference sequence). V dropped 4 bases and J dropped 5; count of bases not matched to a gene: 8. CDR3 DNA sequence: TGTGCCAGCAGCCGAAAGCGGGAGATGGACAATGAGCAGTTCTTC. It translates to CASSRKREMDNEQFF.

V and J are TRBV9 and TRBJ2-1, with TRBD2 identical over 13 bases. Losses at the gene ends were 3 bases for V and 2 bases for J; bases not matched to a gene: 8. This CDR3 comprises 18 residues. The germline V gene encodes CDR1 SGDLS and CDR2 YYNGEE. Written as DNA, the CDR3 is TGTGCCAGCAGCGATCCCGGACTAGCGGGAGTTACCTACAATGAGCAGTTCTTC. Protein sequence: CASSDPGLAGVTYNEQFF.

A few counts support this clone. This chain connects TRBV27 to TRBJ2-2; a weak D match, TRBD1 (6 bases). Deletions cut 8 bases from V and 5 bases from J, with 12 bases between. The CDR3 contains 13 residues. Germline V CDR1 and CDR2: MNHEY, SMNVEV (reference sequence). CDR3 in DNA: TGTGCCAGCCAGGGGATTCGGACCGGGGAGCTGTTTTTT. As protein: CASQGIRTGELFF.

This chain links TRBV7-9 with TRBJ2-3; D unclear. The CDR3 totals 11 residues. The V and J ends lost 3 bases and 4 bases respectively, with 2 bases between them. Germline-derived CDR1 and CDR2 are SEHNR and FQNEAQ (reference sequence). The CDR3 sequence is CASSFADTQYF. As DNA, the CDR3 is TGTGCCAGCAGCTTTGCAGATACGCAGTATTTT.

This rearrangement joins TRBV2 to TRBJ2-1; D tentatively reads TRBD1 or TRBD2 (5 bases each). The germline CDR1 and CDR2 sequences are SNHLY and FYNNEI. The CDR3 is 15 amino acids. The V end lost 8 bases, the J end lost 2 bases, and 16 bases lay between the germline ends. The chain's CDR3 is CASEGSHTTYNEQFF. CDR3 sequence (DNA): TGTGCCAGCGAGGGGTCGCATACAACCTACAATGAGCAGTTCTTC.

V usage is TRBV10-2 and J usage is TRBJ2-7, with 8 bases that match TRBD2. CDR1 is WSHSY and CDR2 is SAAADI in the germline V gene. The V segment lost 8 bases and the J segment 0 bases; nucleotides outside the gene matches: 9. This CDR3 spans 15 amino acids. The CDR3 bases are TGCGCCAGCGGCCCGCCTGCGGGAGGCTCCTACGAGCAGTACTTC. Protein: CASGPPAGGSYEQYF.

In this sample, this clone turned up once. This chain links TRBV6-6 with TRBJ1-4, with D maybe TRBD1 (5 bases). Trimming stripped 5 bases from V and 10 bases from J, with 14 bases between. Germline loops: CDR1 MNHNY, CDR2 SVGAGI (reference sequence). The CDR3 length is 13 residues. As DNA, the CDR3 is TGTGCCAGCAGTCCCGTGGGGGTCGGAAAACTGTTTTTT. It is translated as CASSPVGVGKLFF.

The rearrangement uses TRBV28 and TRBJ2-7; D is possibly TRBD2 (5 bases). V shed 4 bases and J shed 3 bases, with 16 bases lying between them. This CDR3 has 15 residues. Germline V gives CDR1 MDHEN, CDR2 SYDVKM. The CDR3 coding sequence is TGTGCCAGCAGTTCCGCGAGGGCCGAGATCTACGAGCAGTACTTC. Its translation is CASSSARAEIYEQYF.

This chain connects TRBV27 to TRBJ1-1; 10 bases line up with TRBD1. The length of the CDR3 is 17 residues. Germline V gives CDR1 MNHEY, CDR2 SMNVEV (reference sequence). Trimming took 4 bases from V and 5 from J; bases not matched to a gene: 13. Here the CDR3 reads CASSSTRGQGLETEAFF. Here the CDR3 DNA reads TGTGCCAGCAGTTCGACACGGGGACAGGGGTTGGAGACTGAAGCTTTCTTT.

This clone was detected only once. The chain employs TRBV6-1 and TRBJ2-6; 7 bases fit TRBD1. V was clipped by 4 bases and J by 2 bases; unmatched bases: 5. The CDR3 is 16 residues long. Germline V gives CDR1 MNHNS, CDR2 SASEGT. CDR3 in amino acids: CASSGDRATGANVLTF. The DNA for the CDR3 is TGTGCCAGCAGTGGTGACAGGGCAACTGGGGCCAACGTCCTGACTTTC.

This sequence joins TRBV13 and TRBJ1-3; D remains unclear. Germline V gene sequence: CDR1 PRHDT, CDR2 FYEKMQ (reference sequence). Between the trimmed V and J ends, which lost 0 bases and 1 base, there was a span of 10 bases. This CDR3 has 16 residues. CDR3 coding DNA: TGTGCCAGCAGCTTAGGCCAAGGTACTTCTGGAAACACCATATATTTT. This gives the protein CASSLGQGTSGNTIYF.

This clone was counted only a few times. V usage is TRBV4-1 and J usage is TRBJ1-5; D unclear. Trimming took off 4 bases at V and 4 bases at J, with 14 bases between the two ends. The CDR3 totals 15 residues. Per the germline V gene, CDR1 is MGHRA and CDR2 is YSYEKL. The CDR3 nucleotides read TGCGCCAGCAGCCTCGTCTCGGCGCGAAATCAGCCCCAGCATTTT. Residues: CASSLVSARNQPQHF.